The rows below give T cell receptor beta chains drawn from one sample of a study of neurological immune-mediated disorders. TCRdb re-analysed the 5' RACE reads in MiXCR, keeping a single row per CDR3 protein. The table records tens of thousands of distinct CDR3 sequences, roughly 10% of them present only once. The sequencing input was PBMCs. The origin of the receptors is a male donor with HTLV-1-associated myelopathy (HAM/TSP). Each CDR3 is given with its conserved first and last residue. Each record gives: V gene, clone size, D gene, CDR3 length, J gene, CDR3 protein, CDR3 DNA. The D gene is left open where the match is weak. Each size is once, few or many counts, or a class when the clone is expanded.

v_gene: TRBV7-2; abundance: many; d_gene: TRBD1; len: 14; j_gene: TRBJ1-1; CDR3aa: CASRFGQGVTEAFF; CDR3nt: TGTGCCAGCAGGTTCGGACAGGGGGTCACTGAAGCTTTCTTT
v_gene: TRBV7-2; abundance: many; d_gene: TRBD2; len: 17; j_gene: TRBJ2-7; CDR3aa: CASSLEGPGGGAYEQYF; CDR3nt: TGTGCCAGCAGCTTAGAGGGGCCTGGCGGGGGGGCCTACGAGCAGTACTTC
v_gene: TRBV7-9; abundance: many; d_gene: TRBD2; len: 15; j_gene: TRBJ2-1; CDR3aa: CASSLGRGTNNEQFF; CDR3nt: TGTGCCAGCAGCTTAGGTCGGGGGACTAACAATGAGCAGTTCTTC
v_gene: TRBV5-1; abundance: many; d_gene: TRBD1; len: 15; j_gene: TRBJ2-5; CDR3aa: CASSLGTGSQETQYF; CDR3nt: TGCGCCAGCAGCTTGGGGACAGGGAGTCAAGAGACCCAGTACTTC
v_gene: TRBV7-2; abundance: many; d_gene: .; len: 17; j_gene: TRBJ2-4; CDR3aa: CASSTHPGSGVRNIQYF; CDR3nt: TGTGCCAGCAGCACACACCCCGGGTCGGGGGTTAGGAACATTCAGTACTTC
v_gene: TRBV20-1; abundance: many; d_gene: .; len: 12; j_gene: TRBJ2-3; CDR3aa: CSAMKATDTQYF; CDR3nt: TGCAGTGCTATGAAGGCCACAGATACGCAGTATTTT
v_gene: TRBV4-1; abundance: many; d_gene: TRBD2; len: 15; j_gene: TRBJ2-7; CDR3aa: CASSHLGRGDYEQYF; CDR3nt: TGCGCCAGCAGCCACCTCGGTCGGGGGGACTACGAGCAGTACTTC
v_gene: TRBV3-1; abundance: many; d_gene: .; len: 16; j_gene: TRBJ2-2; CDR3aa: CASSLLGSANTGELFF; CDR3nt: TGTGCCAGCAGCCTGCTGGGGAGCGCTAACACCGGGGAGCTGTTTTTT
v_gene: TRBV7-2; abundance: many; d_gene: TRBD1; len: 16; j_gene: TRBJ1-6; CDR3aa: CASSLGGQGDHSPLHF; CDR3nt: TGTGCCAGCAGCTTAGGCGGACAGGGTGACCATTCACCCCTCCACTTT
v_gene: TRBV6-5; abundance: many; d_gene: .; len: 12; j_gene: TRBJ1-1; CDR3aa: CASTSENTEAFF; CDR3nt: TGTGCCAGCACATCGGAGAACACTGAAGCTTTCTTT